This T cell receptor beta chain was sequenced during a study of vaccination effects on CD4 cells after COVID-19. Findings and limits, study-wide: Infection-derived and vaccine-derived clones contracted markedly late after vaccination. Convalescent patients in the study were few, and early post-infection timepoints were absent.

About this clone itself: Its specificity is not known.

Prior to sequencing, the ViraFEST assay stimulated PBMC with viral peptide pools, which expanded the antigen-specific CD4+ T cells. Scientists isolated CD4+ T cells after a roughly ten-day culture period ended. As their vaccination, participants received two doses of either BNT162b2 or mRNA-1273. Previously uninfected by SARS-CoV-2, the vaccine recipients also showed negative nucleocapsid antibodies. Clones were read by immunoSEQ multiplex PCR, and TCRdb kept only the in-frame ones, dropping some. This sample has roughly 59,000 clones, with just under 80% found just once. Germline loops: CDR1 MGHDK, CDR2 SYGVNS. Trimming cost V 3 bases and J 7 bases, with 10 bases left between them. This CDR3 spans 14 amino acids.

This rearrangement joins TRBV25-1 to TRBJ1-6, with a possible D match to TRBD1 (5 bases). This TCR was sampled from a human donor who received a COVID-19 vaccine. The starting material was CD4+ T cells from PBMCs cultured with HCoV-OC43 spike peptides, obtained after COVID-19 vaccination. The subset here: HCoV-OC43 spike overlapping peptide pool stimulation. This CDR3 reads CASSEGPANSPLHF. The CDR3 DNA reads TGTGCCAGCAGTGAGGGGCCAGCAAATTCACCCCTCCACTTT.